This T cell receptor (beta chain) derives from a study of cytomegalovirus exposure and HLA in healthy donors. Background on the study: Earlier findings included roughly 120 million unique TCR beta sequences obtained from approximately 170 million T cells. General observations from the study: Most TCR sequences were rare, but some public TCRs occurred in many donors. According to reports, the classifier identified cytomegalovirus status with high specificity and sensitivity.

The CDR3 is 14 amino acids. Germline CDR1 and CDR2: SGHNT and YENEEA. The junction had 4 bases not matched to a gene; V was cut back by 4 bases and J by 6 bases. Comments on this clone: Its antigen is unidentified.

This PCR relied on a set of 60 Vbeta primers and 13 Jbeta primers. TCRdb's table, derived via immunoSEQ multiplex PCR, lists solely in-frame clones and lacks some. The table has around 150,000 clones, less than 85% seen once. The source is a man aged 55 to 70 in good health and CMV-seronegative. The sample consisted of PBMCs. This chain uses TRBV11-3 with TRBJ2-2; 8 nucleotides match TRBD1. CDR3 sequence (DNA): TGTGCCAGCAGCTCACTGGACAGGGCCGGGGAGCTGTTTTTT. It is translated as CASSSLDRAGELFF.